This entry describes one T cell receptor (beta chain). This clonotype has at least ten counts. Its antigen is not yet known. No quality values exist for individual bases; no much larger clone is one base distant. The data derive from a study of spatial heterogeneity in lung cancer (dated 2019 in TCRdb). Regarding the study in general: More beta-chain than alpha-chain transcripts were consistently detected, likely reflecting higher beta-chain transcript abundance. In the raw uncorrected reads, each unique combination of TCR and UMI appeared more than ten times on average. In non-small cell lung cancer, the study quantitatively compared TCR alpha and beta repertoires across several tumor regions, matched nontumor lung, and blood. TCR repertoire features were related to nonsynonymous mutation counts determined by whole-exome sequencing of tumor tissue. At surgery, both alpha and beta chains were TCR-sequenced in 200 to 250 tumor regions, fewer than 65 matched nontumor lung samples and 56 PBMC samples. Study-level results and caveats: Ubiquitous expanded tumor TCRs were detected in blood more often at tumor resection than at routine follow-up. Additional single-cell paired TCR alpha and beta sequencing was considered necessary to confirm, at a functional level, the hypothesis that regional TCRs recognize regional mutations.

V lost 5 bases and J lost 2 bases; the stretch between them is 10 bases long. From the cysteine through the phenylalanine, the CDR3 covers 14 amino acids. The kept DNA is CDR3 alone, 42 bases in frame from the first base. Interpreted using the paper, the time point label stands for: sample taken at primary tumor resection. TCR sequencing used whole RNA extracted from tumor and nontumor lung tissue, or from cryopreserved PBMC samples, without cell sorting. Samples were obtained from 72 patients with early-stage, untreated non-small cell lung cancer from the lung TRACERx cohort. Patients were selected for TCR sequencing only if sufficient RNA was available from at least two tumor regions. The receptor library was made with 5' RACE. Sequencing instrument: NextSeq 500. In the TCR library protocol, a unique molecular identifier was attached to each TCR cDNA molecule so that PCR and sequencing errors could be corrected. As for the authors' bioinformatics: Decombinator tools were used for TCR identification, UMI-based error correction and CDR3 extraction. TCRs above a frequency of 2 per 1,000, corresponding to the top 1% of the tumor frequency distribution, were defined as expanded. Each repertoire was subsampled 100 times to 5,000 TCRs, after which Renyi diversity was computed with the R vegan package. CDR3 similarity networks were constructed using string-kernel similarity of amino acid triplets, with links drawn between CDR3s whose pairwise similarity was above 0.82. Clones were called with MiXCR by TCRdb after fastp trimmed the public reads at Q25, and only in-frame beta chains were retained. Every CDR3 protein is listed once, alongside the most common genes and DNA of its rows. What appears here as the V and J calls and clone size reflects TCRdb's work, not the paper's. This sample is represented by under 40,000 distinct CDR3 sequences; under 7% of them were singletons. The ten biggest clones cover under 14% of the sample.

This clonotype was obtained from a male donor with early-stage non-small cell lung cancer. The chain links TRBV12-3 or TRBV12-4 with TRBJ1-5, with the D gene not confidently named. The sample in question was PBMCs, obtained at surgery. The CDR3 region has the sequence CASSLDLGNQPQHF. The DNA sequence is TGTGCCAGCAGTCTTGACCTAGGCAATCAGCCCCAGCATTTT.